These T cell receptor beta chains were read from a single sample in a study of T cells after yellow fever vaccination. TCRdb re-analysed the 5' RACE reads in MiXCR, keeping a single row per CDR3 protein. The table lists more than 300,000 distinct CDR3 sequences, about 11% of them singletons. Sequenced material: CD4+ T cells sorted from PBMCs, taken 45 days after the yellow fever booster vaccination. The receptors here all came from a man aged 18 to 29 who received the YFV17D yellow fever vaccine. CDR3s include the opening cysteine and the closing phenylalanine or tryptophan. The order of the fields is clone size, D gene, J gene, CDR3 length, V gene, CDR3 DNA, CDR3 protein. D genes are given only for firm matches. Size tells how often a clone was seen (once, few, many) or the class of an expanded clone, and some rows leave it out.

clone_size: NA
d_call: NA
j_call: TRBJ1-2
cdr3_length: 16
v_call: TRBV6-5
cdr3_nt: TGTGCCAGCAGTTACTCGATGAGGGGAGCATGGTCGGGCTACACCTTC
cdr3_aa: CASSYSMRGAWSGYTF

clone_size: NA
d_call: TRBD1
j_call: TRBJ2-1
cdr3_length: 12
v_call: TRBV6-1
cdr3_nt: TGTGCCAGCAGAGGAGACAGGGAAAGGCAGTTCTTC
cdr3_aa: CASRGDRERQFF

clone_size: once
d_call: NA
j_call: TRBJ2-3
cdr3_length: 16
v_call: TRBV5-1
cdr3_nt: TGCGCCAGCAGCTTGGCCGTGGCGGAGCTCACAGATACGCAGTATTTT
cdr3_aa: CASSLAVAELTDTQYF

clone_size: many
d_call: NA
j_call: TRBJ2-7
cdr3_length: 14
v_call: TRBV18
cdr3_nt: TGTGCCAGCTCTCACGGAGGGGGAGGCTACGAGCAGTACTTC
cdr3_aa: CASSHGGGGYEQYF

clone_size: many
d_call: NA
j_call: TRBJ1-1
cdr3_length: 14
v_call: TRBV12-3/TRBV12-4
cdr3_nt: TGTGCCAGCAAACCGGGGCAGCTGAACACTGAAGCTTTCTTT
cdr3_aa: CASKPGQLNTEAFF

clone_size: many
d_call: TRBD1
j_call: TRBJ1-2
cdr3_length: 15
v_call: TRBV7-2
cdr3_nt: TGTGCCAGCAGCTTGAGCGGGACAGCTTACTATGGCTACACCTTC
cdr3_aa: CASSLSGTAYYGYTF

clone_size: few
d_call: TRBD1
j_call: TRBJ1-2
cdr3_length: 14
v_call: TRBV5-1
cdr3_nt: TGCGCCAGCAGTCGTGACAGGGGATTCGATGGCTACACCTTC
cdr3_aa: CASSRDRGFDGYTF

clone_size: many
d_call: NA
j_call: TRBJ2-2
cdr3_length: 12
v_call: TRBV20-1
cdr3_nt: TGCAGTGCTCCCAGGGGATCGGGGGAGCTGTTTTTT
cdr3_aa: CSAPRGSGELFF

clone_size: NA
d_call: NA
j_call: TRBJ2-5
cdr3_length: 14
v_call: TRBV5-1
cdr3_nt: TGCGCCAGCAACCCAGGGCAGTCCCAAGAGACCCAGTACTTC
cdr3_aa: CASNPGQSQETQYF

clone_size: NA
d_call: TRBD1
j_call: TRBJ1-2
cdr3_length: 15
v_call: TRBV19
cdr3_nt: TGTGCCAGTAATCGTTTACAGGGGGCTAACTATGGCTACACCTTC
cdr3_aa: CASNRLQGANYGYTF

clone_size: few
d_call: TRBD1
j_call: TRBJ1-1
cdr3_length: 13
v_call: TRBV5-1
cdr3_nt: TGCGCCAGCAGTTCCGGGACAGGGGCTGAAGCTTTCTTT
cdr3_aa: CASSSGTGAEAFF

clone_size: NA
d_call: TRBD1
j_call: TRBJ1-1
cdr3_length: 19
v_call: TRBV15
cdr3_nt: TGTGCCACCAGCAGAGATCGAGGGCAGGGGGATTTTGAGAGTCCTGAAGCTTTCTTT
cdr3_aa: CATSRDRGQGDFESPEAFF

clone_size: few
d_call: NA
j_call: TRBJ2-5
cdr3_length: 14
v_call: TRBV6-5
cdr3_nt: TGTGCCAGCAGTTTAGGACAAAACGTAGGGACCCAGTACTTC
cdr3_aa: CASSLGQNVGTQYF

clone_size: few
d_call: NA
j_call: TRBJ1-6
cdr3_length: 11
v_call: TRBV25-1
cdr3_nt: TGTGCCAGCAGTAAAAATTCACCCCTCCACTTT
cdr3_aa: CASSKNSPLHF

clone_size: NA
d_call: NA
j_call: TRBJ2-5
cdr3_length: 16
v_call: TRBV4-1
cdr3_nt: TGCGCCAGCAGCCCCCGGGACTGGGAAGGCTTAGCGACCCAGTACTTC
cdr3_aa: CASSPRDWEGLATQYF

clone_size: few
d_call: TRBD1
j_call: TRBJ2-3
cdr3_length: 11
v_call: TRBV29-1
cdr3_nt: TGCAGCGTCCGACAGGGGAGGACGCAGTATTTT
cdr3_aa: CSVRQGRTQYF

clone_size: few
d_call: NA
j_call: TRBJ2-5
cdr3_length: 16
v_call: TRBV5-1
cdr3_nt: TGCGCCAGCAGCTCGAACCCCGCGGGGACAGAAGAGACCCAGTACTTC
cdr3_aa: CASSSNPAGTEETQYF

clone_size: NA
d_call: TRBD2
j_call: TRBJ2-7
cdr3_length: 15
v_call: TRBV29-1
cdr3_nt: TGCAGCGGCGCCCGGACTAGCGGGGGCCACTACGAGCAGTACTTC
cdr3_aa: CSGARTSGGHYEQYF

clone_size: NA
d_call: TRBD2
j_call: TRBJ2-3
cdr3_length: 17
v_call: TRBV28
cdr3_nt: TGTGCCAGCAGTCCCCCGGGACTAGCGGGGCGCACAGATACGCAGTATTTT
cdr3_aa: CASSPPGLAGRTDTQYF

clone_size: NA
d_call: NA
j_call: TRBJ2-3
cdr3_length: 15
v_call: TRBV5-4
cdr3_nt: TGTGCCAGCAGCTTGCCGGGGAAGGGGACAGATACGCAGTATTTT
cdr3_aa: CASSLPGKGTDTQYF